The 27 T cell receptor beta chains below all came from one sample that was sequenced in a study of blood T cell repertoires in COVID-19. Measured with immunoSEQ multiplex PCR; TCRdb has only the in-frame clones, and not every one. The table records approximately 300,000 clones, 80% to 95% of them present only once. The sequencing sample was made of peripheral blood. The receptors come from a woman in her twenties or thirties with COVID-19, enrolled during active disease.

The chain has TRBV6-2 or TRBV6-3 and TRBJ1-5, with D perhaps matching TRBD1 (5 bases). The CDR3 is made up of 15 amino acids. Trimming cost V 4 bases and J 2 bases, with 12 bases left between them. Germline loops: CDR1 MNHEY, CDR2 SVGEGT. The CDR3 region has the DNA TGTGCCAGCAGTTGGGGGGACCCTGGCAATCAGCCCCAGCATTTT. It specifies CASSWGDPGNQPQHF.

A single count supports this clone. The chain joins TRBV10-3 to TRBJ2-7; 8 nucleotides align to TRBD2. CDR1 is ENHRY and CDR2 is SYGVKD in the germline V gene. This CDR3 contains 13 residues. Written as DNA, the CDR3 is TGTGCTACCTGGGGCGGGGGGCTCTTCGAGCAGTACTTC. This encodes CATWGGGLFEQYF.

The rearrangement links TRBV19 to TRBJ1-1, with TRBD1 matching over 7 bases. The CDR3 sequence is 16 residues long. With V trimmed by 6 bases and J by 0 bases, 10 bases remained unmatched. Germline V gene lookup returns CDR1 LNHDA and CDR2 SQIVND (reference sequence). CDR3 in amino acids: CASRKGGRFLNTEAFF. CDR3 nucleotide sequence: TGTGCCAGTAGAAAAGGGGGCCGGTTTTTGAACACTGAAGCTTTCTTT.

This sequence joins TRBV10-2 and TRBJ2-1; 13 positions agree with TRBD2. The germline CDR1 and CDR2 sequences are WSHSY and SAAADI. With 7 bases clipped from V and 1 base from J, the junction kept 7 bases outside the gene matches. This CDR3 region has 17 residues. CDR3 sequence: CASTGLAGIGSYNEQFF. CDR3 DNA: TGCGCCAGCACGGGACTAGCGGGAATAGGGTCCTACAATGAGCAGTTCTTC.

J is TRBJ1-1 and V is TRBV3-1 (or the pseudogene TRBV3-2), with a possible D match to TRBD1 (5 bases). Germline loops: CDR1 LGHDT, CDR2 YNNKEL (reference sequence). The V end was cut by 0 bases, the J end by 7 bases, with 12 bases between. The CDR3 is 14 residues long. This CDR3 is CASSQDLGGFEAFF. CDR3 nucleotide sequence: TGTGCCAGCAGCCAAGATCTGGGGGGTTTTGAAGCTTTCTTT.

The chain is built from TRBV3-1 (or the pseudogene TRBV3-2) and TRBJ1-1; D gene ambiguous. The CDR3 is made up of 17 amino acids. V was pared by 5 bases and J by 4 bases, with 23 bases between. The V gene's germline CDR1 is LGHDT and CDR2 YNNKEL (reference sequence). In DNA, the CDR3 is TGTGCCAGCAGCGCCCGGAGCGGAGAGAATAAGGGCACTGAAGCTTTCTTT. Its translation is CASSARSGENKGTEAFF.

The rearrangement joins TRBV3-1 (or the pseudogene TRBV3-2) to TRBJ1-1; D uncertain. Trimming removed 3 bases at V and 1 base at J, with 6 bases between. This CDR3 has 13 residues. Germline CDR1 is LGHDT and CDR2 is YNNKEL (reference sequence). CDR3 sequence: CASSHRRNTEAFF. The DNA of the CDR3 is TGTGCCAGCAGCCACAGAAGGAACACTGAAGCTTTCTTT.

Written as DNA, the CDR3 is TGCGCCAGCAGCCTCTCGTTGCAGGGGACATCCTACGAGCAGTACTTC. Translating it yields CASSLSLQGTSYEQYF. This chain joins TRBV4-1 and TRBJ2-7; perhaps TRBD1 as D (6 bases). The CDR3 contains 16 residues. V dropped 4 bases and J dropped 1 base, with 17 bases sitting between them. CDR1 and CDR2 (germline): MGHRA, YSYEKL.

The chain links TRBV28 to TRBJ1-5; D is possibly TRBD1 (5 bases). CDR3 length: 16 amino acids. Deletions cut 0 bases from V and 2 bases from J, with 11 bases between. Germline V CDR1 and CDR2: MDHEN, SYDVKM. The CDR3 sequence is CASSLWGRAGNQPQHF. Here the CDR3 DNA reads TGTGCCAGCAGTTTATGGGGCAGGGCGGGCAATCAGCCCCAGCATTTT.

CDR3: CASSHSSGANVLTF. The CDR3 DNA is TGTGCCAGCAGCCACAGCTCTGGGGCCAACGTCCTGACTTTC. This sequence joins TRBV3-1 (or the pseudogene TRBV3-2) and TRBJ2-6; D remains unclear. Per the germline V gene, CDR1 is LGHDT and CDR2 is YNNKEL (reference sequence). V lost 3 bases to trimming and J lost 0 bases, with 3 bases between them. CDR3 size: 14 residues.

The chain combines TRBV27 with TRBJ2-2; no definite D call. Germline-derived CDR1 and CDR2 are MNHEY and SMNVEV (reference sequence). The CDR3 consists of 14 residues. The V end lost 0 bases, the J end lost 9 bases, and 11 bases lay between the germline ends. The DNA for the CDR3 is TGTGCCAGCAGTTTATCGATCCAGGATCGGGAGCTGTTTTTT. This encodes CASSLSIQDRELFF.

CDR3 nucleotide sequence: TGTGCCTGGAGTGTAGAAAGCGGGAGTCCGTTGAATACGCAGTATTTT. It encodes CAWSVESGSPLNTQYF. This chain links TRBV30 with TRBJ2-3; 8 positions agree with TRBD2. The CDR3 runs 16 residues. The V segment lost 0 bases and the J segment 7 bases; nucleotides outside the gene matches: 12. CDR1 and CDR2 (germline): GTSNPN, SVGIG (reference sequence).

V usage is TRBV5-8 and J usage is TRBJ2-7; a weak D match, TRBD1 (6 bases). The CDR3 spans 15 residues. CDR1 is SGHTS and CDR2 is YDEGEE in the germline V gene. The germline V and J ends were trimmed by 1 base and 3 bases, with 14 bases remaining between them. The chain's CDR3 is CASSLRGRGNYEQYF. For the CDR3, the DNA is TGTGCCAGCAGCTTGAGGGGTAGGGGGAACTACGAGCAGTACTTC. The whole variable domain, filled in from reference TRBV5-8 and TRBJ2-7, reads EAGVTQSPTHLIKTRGQQATLRCSPISGHTSVYWYQQALGLGLQFLLWYDEGEERNRGNFPPRFSGRQFPNYSSELNVNALELEDSALYLCASSLRGRGNYEQYFGPGTRLTVT.

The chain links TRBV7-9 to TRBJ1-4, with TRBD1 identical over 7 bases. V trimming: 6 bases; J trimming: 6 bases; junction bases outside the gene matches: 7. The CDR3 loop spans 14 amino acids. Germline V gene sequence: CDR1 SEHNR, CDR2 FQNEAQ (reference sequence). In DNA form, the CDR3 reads TGTGCCAGCAGACCGACAGGGTTATATGAAAAACTGTTTTTT. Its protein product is CASRPTGLYEKLFF.

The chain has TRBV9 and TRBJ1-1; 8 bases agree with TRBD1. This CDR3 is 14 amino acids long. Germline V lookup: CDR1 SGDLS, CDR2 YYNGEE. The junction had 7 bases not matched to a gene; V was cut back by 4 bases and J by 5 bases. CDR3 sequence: CASSPTGVRTEAFF. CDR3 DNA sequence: TGTGCCAGCAGCCCGACAGGGGTGAGGACTGAAGCTTTCTTT.

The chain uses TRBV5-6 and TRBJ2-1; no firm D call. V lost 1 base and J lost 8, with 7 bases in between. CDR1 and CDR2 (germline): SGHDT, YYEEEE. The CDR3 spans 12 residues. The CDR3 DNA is TGTGCCAGCAGCTTGTTAGCCGATGAGCAGTTCTTC. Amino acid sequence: CASSLLADEQFF.

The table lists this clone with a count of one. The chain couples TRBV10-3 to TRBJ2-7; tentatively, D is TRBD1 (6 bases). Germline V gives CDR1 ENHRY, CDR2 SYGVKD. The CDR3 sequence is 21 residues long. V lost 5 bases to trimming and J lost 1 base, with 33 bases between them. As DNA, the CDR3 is TGTGCCATCAGTCCCCTCTCCACCCCCGGGAACAGGGCGGACCATTCCTACGAGCAGTACTTC. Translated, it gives CAISPLSTPGNRADHSYEQYF.

CDR3 bases: TGTGCCAGCAGCTTGAGTGAGGGCCGGAGTCAGCCCCAGCATTTT. Its translation: CASSLSEGRSQPQHF. V usage is TRBV7-9 and J usage is TRBJ1-5; D is undetermined. Germline V lookup: CDR1 SEHNR, CDR2 FQNEAQ (reference sequence). V shed 3 bases and J shed 6 bases, with 15 bases lying between them. The CDR3 length is 15 residues.

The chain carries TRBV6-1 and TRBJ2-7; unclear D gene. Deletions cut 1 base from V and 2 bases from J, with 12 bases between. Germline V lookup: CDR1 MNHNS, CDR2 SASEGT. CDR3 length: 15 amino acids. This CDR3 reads CASSEVGFPAYEQYF. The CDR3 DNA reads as TGTGCCAGCAGTGAAGTCGGGTTCCCAGCCTACGAGCAGTACTTC.

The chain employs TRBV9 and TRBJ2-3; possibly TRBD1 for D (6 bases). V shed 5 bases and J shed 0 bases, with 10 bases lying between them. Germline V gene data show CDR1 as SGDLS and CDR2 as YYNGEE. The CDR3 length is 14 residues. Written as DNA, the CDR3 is TGTGCCAGCAGTCTACAGGGTAGCACAGATACGCAGTATTTT. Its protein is CASSLQGSTDTQYF.

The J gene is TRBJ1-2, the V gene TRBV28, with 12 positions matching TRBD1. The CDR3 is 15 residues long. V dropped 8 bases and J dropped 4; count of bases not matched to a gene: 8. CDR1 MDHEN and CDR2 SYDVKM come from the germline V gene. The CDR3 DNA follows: TGTGCCAGCCAGCCTGTGGGACAGGGGGCCTATGGCTACACCTTC. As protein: CASQPVGQGAYGYTF.

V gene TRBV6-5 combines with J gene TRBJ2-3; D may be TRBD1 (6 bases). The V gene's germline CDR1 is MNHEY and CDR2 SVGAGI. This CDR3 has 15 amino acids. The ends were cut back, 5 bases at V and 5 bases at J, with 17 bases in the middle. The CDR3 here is CASSTRTENGDTQYF. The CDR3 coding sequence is TGTGCCAGCAGTACTCGGACAGAAAACGGAGATACGCAGTATTTT.

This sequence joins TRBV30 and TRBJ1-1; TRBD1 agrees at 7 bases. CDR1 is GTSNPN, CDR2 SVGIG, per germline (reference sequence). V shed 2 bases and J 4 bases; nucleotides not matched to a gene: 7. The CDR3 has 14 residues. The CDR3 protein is CAWSTGVDGTEAFF. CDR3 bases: TGTGCCTGGAGTACAGGGGTTGACGGCACTGAAGCTTTCTTT.

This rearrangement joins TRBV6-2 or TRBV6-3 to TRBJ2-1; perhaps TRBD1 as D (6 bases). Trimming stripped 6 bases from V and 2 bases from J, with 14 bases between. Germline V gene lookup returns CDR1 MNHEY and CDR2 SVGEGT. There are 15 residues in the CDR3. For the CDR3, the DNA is TGTGCCAGCAGCCGACCAGGGGTTGCCTACAATGAGCAGTTCTTC. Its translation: CASSRPGVAYNEQFF.

The CDR3 nucleotides are TGTGCCAGCAGCAGTGACACTGGTAGTCTTACGCAGTATTTT. Translated: CASSSDTGSLTQYF. J is TRBJ2-3 and V is TRBV7-3; no clear D. Germline lookup yields CDR1 SGHTA and CDR2 FQGTGA. V was clipped by 5 bases and J by 8 bases, with 17 bases between them. This CDR3 comprises 14 residues.

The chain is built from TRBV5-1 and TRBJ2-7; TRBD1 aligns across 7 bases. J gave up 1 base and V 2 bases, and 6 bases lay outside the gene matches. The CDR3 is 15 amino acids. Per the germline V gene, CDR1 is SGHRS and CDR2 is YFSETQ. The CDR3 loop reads CASSLSGTESYEQYF. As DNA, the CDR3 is TGCGCCAGCAGCTTATCCGGGACAGAGTCCTACGAGCAGTACTTC.

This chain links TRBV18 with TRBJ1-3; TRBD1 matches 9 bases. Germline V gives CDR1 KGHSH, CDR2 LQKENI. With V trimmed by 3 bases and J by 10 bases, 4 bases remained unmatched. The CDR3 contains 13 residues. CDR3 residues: CASSPRTGETIYF. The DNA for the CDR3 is TGTGCCAGCTCACCCCGGACAGGGGAAACCATATATTTT. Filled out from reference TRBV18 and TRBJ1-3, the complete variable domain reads NAGVMQNPRHLVRRRGQEARLRCSPMKGHSHVYWYRQLPEEGLKFMVYLQKENIIDESGMPKERFSAEFPKEGPSILRIQQVVRGDSAAYFCASSPRTGETIYFGEGSWLTVV.